The entry below describes one T cell receptor beta chain. Additional DNA sequences in this sample encode the identical CDR3. The data were taken from a study of shared clonotypes between healthy human individuals. The CDR3 spans 12 residues. The V end lost 5 bases, the J end lost 7 bases, and 8 bases lay between the germline ends. Germline CDR1 is SGHTA and CDR2 is FQGTGA. Measured with immunoSEQ multiplex PCR; TCRdb has only the in-frame clones, and not every one. The top ten hold about 0.45% of the sample, which has approximately 1.5 million clones, 95% to 99% seen once. The V call is TRBV7-3, the J call TRBJ2-2; D is ambiguous. Material for sequencing was naive CD4+ T cells sorted from blood. Subset described: CD45RA+ positively selected. The clonotype originates from a man younger than 45 in good health. The CDR3 DNA sequence: TGTGCCAGCAGCCCCCCCGGCGGGGAGCTGTTTTTT. This codes for CASSPPGGELFF.